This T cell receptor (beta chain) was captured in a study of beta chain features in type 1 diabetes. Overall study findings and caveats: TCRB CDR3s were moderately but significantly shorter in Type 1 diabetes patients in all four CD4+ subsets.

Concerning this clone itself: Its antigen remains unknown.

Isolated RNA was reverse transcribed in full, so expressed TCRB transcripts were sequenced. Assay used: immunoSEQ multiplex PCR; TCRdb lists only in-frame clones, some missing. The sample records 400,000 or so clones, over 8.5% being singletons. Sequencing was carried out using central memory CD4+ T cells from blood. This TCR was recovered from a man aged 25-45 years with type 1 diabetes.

The CDR3 loop reads CASSGGIGTVNTEAFF. Written as DNA, the CDR3 is TGTGCCAGCAGTGGCGGAATTGGGACAGTCAACACTGAAGCTTTCTTT. This chain connects TRBV6-1 to TRBJ1-1, with 7 nucleotides matching TRBD1. The V gene's germline CDR1 is MNHNS and CDR2 SASEGT. V lost 4 bases and J lost 2; bases outside the gene matches: 10. The CDR3 extends over 16 amino acids.